The rows below give T cell receptor beta chains drawn from one sample of a study of T-cell memory formation after mild COVID-19. Each CDR3 protein is one row after TCRdb ran MiXCR on the 5' RACE reads. Of fewer than 700,000 distinct CDR3 sequences detected, approximately 18% appear once; the ten largest clones hold around 12%. The sample comprised PBMCs or a T cell subset sorted from them (not recorded which). Receptors were obtained from an adult woman who had mild COVID-19 (a few samples of this study predate the infection). Cell type and time point are not known. Both conserved end residues are part of each CDR3. D genes are given only for firm matches. The listing skips clone size in some rows; elsewhere it reads once, few, many or a size class.

size	V	J	D	CDR3	DNA
few	TRBV5-1	TRBJ2-5	TRBD2	CASSWGGDTLQETQYF	TGCGCCAGCAGCTGGGGGGGAGACACCCTTCAAGAGACCCAGTACTTC
.	TRBV18	TRBJ1-3	.	CASSPPGHISGNTIYF	TGTGCCAGCTCACCACCGGGACACATCTCTGGAAACACCATATATTTT
few	TRBV7-9	TRBJ2-3	TRBD2	CASRAPGLRVGDTQYF	TGTGCCAGCAGAGCTCCGGGACTAAGAGTTGGAGATACGCAGTATTTT
few	TRBV5-8	TRBJ1-5	.	CASSLGAGEYQPQHF	TGTGCCAGCAGCTTGGGCGCAGGGGAGTATCAGCCCCAGCATTTT
few	TRBV11-2	TRBJ2-1	.	CASSLQGRLSQFF	TGTGCCAGCAGCTTACAGGGACGGCTCTCGCAGTTCTTC
many	TRBV3-1	TRBJ2-3	.	CASSHIRAGTDTQYF	TGTGCCAGCAGCCATATCAGGGCTGGCACAGATACGCAGTATTTT
.	TRBV20-1	TRBJ1-2	.	CSDPVGTVANYGYTF	TGCAGTGATCCTGTGGGGACCGTAGCTAACTATGGCTACACCTTC
.	TRBV6-2/TRBV6-3	TRBJ2-2	.	CASSYGHQVHTGELFF	TGTGCCAGCAGTTACGGGCACCAGGTGCACACCGGGGAGCTGTTTTTT
few	TRBV12-3/TRBV12-4	TRBJ1-1	.	CASSPWASLNTEAFF	TGTGCCAGCAGTCCCTGGGCCTCATTGAACACTGAAGCTTTCTTT
few	TRBV7-9	TRBJ2-7	TRBD1	CASSLVVGQGDEQYF	TGTGCCAGCAGCTTAGTGGTCGGACAGGGGGACGAGCAGTACTTC
.	TRBV7-2	TRBJ1-1	.	CASSLESMTAYQMNTEAFF	TGTGCCAGCAGCTTAGAGAGTATGACAGCCTACCAGATGAACACTGAAGCTTTCTTT
.	TRBV7-3	TRBJ2-3	TRBD2	CASSDGTSGRRDTQYF	TGTGCCAGCAGCGATGGGACTAGCGGGAGAAGAGATACGCAGTATTTT
.	TRBV12-3/TRBV12-4	TRBJ1-1	.	CASTNFRINTEAFF	TGTGCCAGCACAAATTTTCGGATAAACACTGAAGCTTTCTTT
few	TRBV28	TRBJ1-2	.	CASYNGVPTTPYGYTF	TGTGCCAGCTATAATGGGGTACCGACAACCCCCTATGGCTACACCTTC
few	TRBV29-1	TRBJ2-3	TRBD2	CSVRLAGTTDTQYF	TGCAGCGTTAGACTAGCGGGAACCACAGATACGCAGTATTTT
many	TRBV7-9	TRBJ2-4	.	CASSSTGQEGNIQYF	TGTGCCAGCAGCTCCACCGGACAGGAGGGAAACATTCAGTACTTC